This entry lists 8 T cell receptor beta chains sequenced from one sample in a study of glioma-infiltrating T cells. Using RNA template, CDR3s of TCR alpha and beta were amplified with iRepertoire arm-PCR. TCRdb redid the calling of the multiplex PCR reads with MiXCR, one entry per CDR3 protein. The table records roughly 120,000 distinct CDR3 sequences, less than 30% of them present only once. Sequencing used glioma tissue, nonneoplastic brain tissue, or PBMCs (not recorded which). The receptors here all came from a human donor with low-grade glioma or glioblastoma, undergoing nonglioma brain surgery, or in good health (not recorded which).

Turning to this clonotype: One base away lies a much larger clone, so this may be a sequencing read error. The chain couples TRBV4-1 to TRBJ2-1; D gene uncertain. Germline loops: CDR1 MGHRA, CDR2 YSYEKL. The CDR3 spans 15 residues. CDR3 protein: CASSQEQLPYDEQFF. In DNA, the CDR3 is TGCGCCAGCAGCCAAGAACAGTTGCCCTACGATGAGCAGTTCTTC.

The chain has TRBV5-6 and TRBJ2-1; TRBD2 agrees at 7 bases. CDR1 and CDR2 from the germline V gene are SGHDT and YYEEEE. Trimming at V came to 1 base and at J to 4 bases, leaving 14 bases not matched to a gene. The CDR3 totals 18 residues. CDR3 nucleotide sequence: TGTGCCAGCAGCTTGAAAGGACGACTAGCTCCAATTTACAATGAGCAGTTCTTC. This sequence encodes CASSLKGRLAPIYNEQFF.

The sample holds many counts of this clonotype. This chain connects TRBV19 to TRBJ2-3, with 11 bases identical to TRBD2. The germline V gene encodes CDR1 LNHDA and CDR2 SQIVND (reference sequence). The CDR3 runs to 15 residues. V dropped 5 bases and J dropped 4; count of bases not matched to a gene: 5. CDR3 sequence: CASSVLAGGPDTQYF. The DNA of the CDR3 is TGTGCCAGTAGTGTCCTAGCGGGAGGACCAGATACGCAGTATTTT.

Comment on this clonotype: A read error is possible here, since a much larger clone lies one base away. This likely comes from a read error, as the CDR3 has no conserved phenylalanine or tryptophan at its end. This chain connects TRBV29-1 to TRBJ2-7; D ambiguous. This CDR3 has 13 amino acids. Germline V gene sequence: CDR1 SQVTM, CDR2 ANQGSEA. V lost 6 bases to trimming and J lost 4 bases, with 16 bases between them. CDR3 amino acids: CSVKSGVGYEQYY. The CDR3 coding sequence is TGCAGCGTCAAAAGTGGGGTAGGGTACGAGCAGTACTAC.

This clonotype has ten or more counts. The chain has TRBV7-9 and TRBJ2-3, with D tentatively TRBD1 (6 bases). Germline V CDR1 and CDR2: SEHNR, FQNEAQ (reference sequence). Between the trimmed V and J ends, which lost 4 bases and 15 bases, there was a span of 20 bases. The CDR3 extends over 13 amino acids. The CDR3 nucleotides are TGTGCCAGCAGCTCCCGGACAGACCTGCCCCCATATTTT. Translating gives CASSSRTDLPPYF.

The rearrangement uses TRBV29-1 and TRBJ2-7; no clear D. Germline V gives CDR1 SQVTM, CDR2 ANQGSEA. V lost 2 bases and J lost 5, with 10 bases in between. The CDR3 is made up of 12 amino acids. As DNA, the CDR3 is TGCAGCGTTGAACTAAGAGTGGACGAGCAGTACTTC. Translated: CSVELRVDEQYF.

Only one count was recorded for this clonotype. The missing conserved phenylalanine or tryptophan at the end of this CDR3 makes a read error likely. As DNA, the CDR3 is TGTGCCAGCAGACGGACAGGGGTCGAGCAGTACTTA. This codes for CASRRTGVEQYL. This chain connects TRBV11-1 to TRBJ2-7, with TRBD1 identical over 9 bases. Losses at the gene ends were 6 bases for V and 6 bases for J; bases not matched to a gene: 3. The CDR3 spans 12 residues. Per germline, CDR1 SGHAT and CDR2 FQDESV (reference sequence).

By frequency in the sample, this clonotype is medium-sized. The V and J genes are TRBV27 and TRBJ2-1; 9 bases align to TRBD1. The germline CDR1 and CDR2 sequences are MNHEY and SMNVEV (reference sequence). J gave up 8 bases and V 2 bases, and 7 bases lay outside the gene matches. The CDR3 loop spans 15 amino acids. This chain's CDR3 is CASSLPGQGEDEQFF. The CDR3 DNA is TGTGCCAGCAGTTTACCGGGACAGGGTGAAGATGAGCAGTTCTTC.